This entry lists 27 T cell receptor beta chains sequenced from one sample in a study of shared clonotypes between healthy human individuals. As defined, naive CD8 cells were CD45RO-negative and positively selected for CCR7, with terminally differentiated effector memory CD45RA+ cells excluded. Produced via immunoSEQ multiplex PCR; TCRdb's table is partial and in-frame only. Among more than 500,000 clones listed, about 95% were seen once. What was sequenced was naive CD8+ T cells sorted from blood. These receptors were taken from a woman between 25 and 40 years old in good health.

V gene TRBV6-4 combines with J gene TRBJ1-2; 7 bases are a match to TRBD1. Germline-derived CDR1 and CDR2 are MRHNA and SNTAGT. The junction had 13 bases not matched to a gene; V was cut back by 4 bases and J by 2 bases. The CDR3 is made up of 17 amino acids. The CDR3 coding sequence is TGTGCCAGCAGTGCCGGGGACAGCCAAATAATAAACTATGGCTACACCTTC. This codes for CASSAGDSQIINYGYTF.

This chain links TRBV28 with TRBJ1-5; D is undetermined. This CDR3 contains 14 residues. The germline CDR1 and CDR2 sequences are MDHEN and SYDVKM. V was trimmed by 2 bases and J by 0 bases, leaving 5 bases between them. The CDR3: CASSLQVSNQPQHF. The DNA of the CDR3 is TGTGCCAGCAGTTTACAGGTTAGCAATCAGCCCCAGCATTTT.

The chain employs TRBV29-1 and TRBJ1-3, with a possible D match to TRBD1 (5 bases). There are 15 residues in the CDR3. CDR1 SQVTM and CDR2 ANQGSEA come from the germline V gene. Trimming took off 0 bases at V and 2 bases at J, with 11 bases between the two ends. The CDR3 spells CSVEDIGTAGNTIYF. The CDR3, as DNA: TGCAGCGTTGAAGACATCGGGACGGCTGGAAACACCATATATTTT.

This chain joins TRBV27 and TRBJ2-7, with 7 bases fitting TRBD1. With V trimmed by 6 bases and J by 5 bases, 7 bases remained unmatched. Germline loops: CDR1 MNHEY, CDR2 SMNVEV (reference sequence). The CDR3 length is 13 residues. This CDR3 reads CASRRDRDHEQYF. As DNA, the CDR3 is TGTGCCAGCAGACGTGACAGGGACCACGAGCAGTACTTC.

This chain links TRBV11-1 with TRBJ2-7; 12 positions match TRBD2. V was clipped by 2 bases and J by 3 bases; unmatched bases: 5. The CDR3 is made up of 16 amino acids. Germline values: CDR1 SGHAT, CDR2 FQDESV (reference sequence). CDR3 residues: CASSLPTSGSFYEQYF. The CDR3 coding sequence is TGTGCCAGCAGCTTACCGACTAGCGGGAGTTTCTACGAGCAGTACTTC.

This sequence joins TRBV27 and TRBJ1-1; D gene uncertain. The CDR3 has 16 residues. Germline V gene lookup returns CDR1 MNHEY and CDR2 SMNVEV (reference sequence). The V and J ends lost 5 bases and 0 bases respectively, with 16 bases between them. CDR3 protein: CASSEVAAEMNTEAFF. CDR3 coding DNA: TGTGCCAGCAGTGAGGTAGCGGCTGAAATGAACACTGAAGCTTTCTTT.

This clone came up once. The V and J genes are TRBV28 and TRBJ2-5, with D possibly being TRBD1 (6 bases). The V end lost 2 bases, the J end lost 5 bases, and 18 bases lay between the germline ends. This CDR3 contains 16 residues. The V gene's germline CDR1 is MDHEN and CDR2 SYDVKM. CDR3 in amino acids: CASSLVPGHSPETQYF. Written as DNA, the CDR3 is TGTGCCAGCAGTTTAGTCCCGGGACACTCCCCGGAGACCCAGTACTTC.

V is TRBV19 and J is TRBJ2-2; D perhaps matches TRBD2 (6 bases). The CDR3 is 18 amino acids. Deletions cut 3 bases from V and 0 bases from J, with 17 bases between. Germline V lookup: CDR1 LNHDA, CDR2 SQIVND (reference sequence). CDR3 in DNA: TGTGCCAGTAGTATCGGTCCTAGCGCTGCTTCGAACACCGGGGAGCTGTTTTTT. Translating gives CASSIGPSAASNTGELFF.

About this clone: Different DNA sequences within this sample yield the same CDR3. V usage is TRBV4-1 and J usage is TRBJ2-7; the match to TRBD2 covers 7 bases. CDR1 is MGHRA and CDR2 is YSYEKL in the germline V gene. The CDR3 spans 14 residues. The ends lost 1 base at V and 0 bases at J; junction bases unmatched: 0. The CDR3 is CASSQVAGSYEQYF. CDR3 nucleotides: TGCGCCAGCAGCCAAGTAGCGGGCTCCTACGAGCAGTACTTC.

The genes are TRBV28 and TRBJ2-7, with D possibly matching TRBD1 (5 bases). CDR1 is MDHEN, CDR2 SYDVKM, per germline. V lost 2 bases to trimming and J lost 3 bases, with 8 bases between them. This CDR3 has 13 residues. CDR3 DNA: TGTGCCAGCAGTTTAGTGCAGGGCTACGAGCAGTACTTC. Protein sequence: CASSLVQGYEQYF. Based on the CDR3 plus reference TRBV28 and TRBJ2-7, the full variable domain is DVKVTQSSRYLVKRTGEKVFLECVQDMDHENMFWYRQDPGLGLRLIYFSYDVKMKEKGDIPEGYSVSREKKERFSLILESASTNQTSMYLCASSLVQGYEQYFGPGTRLTVT.

The CDR3 sequence is CSVTDTGELFF. CDR3 bases: TGCAGCGTTACGGACACCGGGGAGCTGTTTTTT. The chain is built from TRBV29-1 and TRBJ2-2; D unresolved. Between the trimmed V and J ends, which lost 5 bases and 3 bases, there was a span of 4 bases. This CDR3 comprises 11 residues. Germline values: CDR1 SQVTM, CDR2 ANQGSEA.

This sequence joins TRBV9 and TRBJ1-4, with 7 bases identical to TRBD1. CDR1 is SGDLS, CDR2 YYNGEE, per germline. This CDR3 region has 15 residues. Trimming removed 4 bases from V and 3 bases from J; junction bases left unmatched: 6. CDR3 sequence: CASSPWTGSNEKLFF. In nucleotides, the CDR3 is TGTGCCAGCAGCCCTTGGACAGGCTCTAATGAAAAACTGTTTTTT.

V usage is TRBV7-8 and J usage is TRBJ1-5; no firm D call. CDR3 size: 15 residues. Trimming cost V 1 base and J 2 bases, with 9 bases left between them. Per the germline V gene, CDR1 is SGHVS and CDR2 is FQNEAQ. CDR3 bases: TGTGCCAGCAGCTTAGGACGTAGCGGCAATCAGCCCCAGCATTTT. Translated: CASSLGRSGNQPQHF.

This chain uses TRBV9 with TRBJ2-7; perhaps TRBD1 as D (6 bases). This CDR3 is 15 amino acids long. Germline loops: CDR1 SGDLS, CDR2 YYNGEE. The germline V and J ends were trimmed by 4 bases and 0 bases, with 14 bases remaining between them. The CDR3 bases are TGTGCCAGCAGCATCGAGGACAGCTACTCCTACGAGCAGTACTTC. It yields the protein CASSIEDSYSYEQYF.

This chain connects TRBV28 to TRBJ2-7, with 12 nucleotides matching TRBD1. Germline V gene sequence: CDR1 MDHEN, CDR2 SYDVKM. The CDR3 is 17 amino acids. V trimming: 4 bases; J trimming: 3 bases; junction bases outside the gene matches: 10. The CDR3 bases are TGTGCCAGCAGTTCTCTTGACGGGACAGGGGGCAACTACGAGCAGTACTTC. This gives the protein CASSSLDGTGGNYEQYF.

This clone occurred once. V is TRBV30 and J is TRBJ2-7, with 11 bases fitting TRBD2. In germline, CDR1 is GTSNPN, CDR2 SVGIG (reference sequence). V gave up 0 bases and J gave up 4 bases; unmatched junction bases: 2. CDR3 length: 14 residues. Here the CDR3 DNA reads TGTGCCTGGAGTGTACTAGCGGGGGCTTACGAGCAGTACTTC. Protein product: CAWSVLAGAYEQYF.

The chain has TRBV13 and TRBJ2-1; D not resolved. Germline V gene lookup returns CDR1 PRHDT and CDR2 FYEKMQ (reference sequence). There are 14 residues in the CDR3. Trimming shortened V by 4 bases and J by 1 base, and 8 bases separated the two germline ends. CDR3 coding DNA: TGTGCCAGCAGCTGGGATTTATCCTACAATGAGCAGTTCTTC. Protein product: CASSWDLSYNEQFF.

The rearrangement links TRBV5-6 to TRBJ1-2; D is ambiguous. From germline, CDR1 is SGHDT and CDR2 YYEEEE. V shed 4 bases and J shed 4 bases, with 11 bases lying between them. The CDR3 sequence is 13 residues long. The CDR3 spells CASSPGPFYGYTF. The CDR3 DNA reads TGTGCCAGCAGCCCCGGACCTTTCTATGGCTACACCTTC.

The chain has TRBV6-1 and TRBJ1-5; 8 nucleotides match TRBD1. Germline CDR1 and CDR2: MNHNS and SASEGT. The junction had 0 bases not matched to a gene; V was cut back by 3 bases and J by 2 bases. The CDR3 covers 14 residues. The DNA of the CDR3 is TGTGCCAGCAGTGAGGGACAGGGCAATCAGCCCCAGCATTTT. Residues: CASSEGQGNQPQHF.

The CDR3 here is CASSDRGGTAKNIQYF. CDR3 coding DNA: TGTGCCAGCAGCGACAGGGGGGGAACAGCCAAAAACATTCAGTACTTC. The rearrangement joins TRBV2 to TRBJ2-4, with TRBD1 matching over 9 bases. The V segment lost 6 bases and the J segment 0 bases; nucleotides outside the gene matches: 6. The CDR3 is 16 amino acids. Germline V gene lookup returns CDR1 SNHLY and CDR2 FYNNEI. Based on the CDR3 plus reference TRBV2 and TRBJ2-4, the full variable domain is EPEVTQTPSHQVTQMGQEVILRCVPISNHLYFYWYRQILGQKVEFLVSFYNNEISEKSEIFDDQFSVERPDGSNFTLKIRSTKLEDSAMYFCASSDRGGTAKNIQYFGAGTRLSVL.

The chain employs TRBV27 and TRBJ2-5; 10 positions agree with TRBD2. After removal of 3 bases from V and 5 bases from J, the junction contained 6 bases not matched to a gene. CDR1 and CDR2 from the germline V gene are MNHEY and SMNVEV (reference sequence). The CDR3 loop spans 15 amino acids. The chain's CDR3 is CASSFSAGGLETQYF. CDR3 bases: TGTGCCAGCAGTTTTTCAGCGGGAGGGTTGGAGACCCAGTACTTC.

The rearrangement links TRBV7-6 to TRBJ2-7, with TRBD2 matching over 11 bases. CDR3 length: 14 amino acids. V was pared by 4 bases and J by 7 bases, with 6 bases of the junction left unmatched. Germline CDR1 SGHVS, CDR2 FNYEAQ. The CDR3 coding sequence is TGTGCCAGCAGCTCCGGGACTAGCGGTCGTGAGCAGTACTTC. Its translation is CASSSGTSGREQYF.

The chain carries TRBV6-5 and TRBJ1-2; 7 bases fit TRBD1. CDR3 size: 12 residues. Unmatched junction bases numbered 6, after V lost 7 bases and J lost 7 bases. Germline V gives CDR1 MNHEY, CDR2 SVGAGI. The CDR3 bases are TGTGCCAGCATGACAGGGTCGGGTGGCTACACCTTC. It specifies CASMTGSGGYTF.

The CDR3 DNA sequence: TGCAGCGCCCAGGCGTTGGGGAACACTGAAGCTTTCTTT. Its translation is CSAQALGNTEAFF. V is TRBV29-1 and J is TRBJ1-1; no firm D call. V lost 7 bases, J lost 1 base, and 13 bases lay in between. This CDR3 is 13 amino acids long. Germline assignment: CDR1 SQVTM and CDR2 ANQGSEA. Drawing the rest from reference TRBV29-1 and TRBJ1-1, the complete variable domain is SAVISQKPSRDICQRGTSLTIQCQVDSQVTMMFWYRQQPGQSLTLIATANQGSEATYESGFVIDKFPISRPNLTFSTLTVSNMSPEDSSIYLCSAQALGNTEAFFGQGTRLTVV.

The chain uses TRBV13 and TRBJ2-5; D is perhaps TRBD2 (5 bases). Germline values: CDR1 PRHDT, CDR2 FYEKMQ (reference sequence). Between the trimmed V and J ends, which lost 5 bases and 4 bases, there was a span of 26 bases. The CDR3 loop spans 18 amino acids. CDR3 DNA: TGTGCCAGCAGCCCCGCTAACTCGGTAGCTGAAGAGGGAGAGACCCAGTACTTC. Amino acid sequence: CASSPANSVAEEGETQYF. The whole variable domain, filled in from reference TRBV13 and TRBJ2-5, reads AAGVIQSPRHLIKEKRETATLKCYPIPRHDTVYWYQQGPGQDPQFLISFYEKMQSDKGSIPDRFSAQQFSDYHSELNMSSLELGDSALYFCASSPANSVAEEGETQYFGPGTRLLVL.

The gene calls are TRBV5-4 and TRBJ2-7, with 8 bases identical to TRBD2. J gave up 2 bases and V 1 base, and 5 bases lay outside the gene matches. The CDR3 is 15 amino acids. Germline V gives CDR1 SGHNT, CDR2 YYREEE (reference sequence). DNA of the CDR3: TGTGCCAGCAGCTTGTCACTAGCGGAGACCTACGAGCAGTACTTC. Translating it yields CASSLSLAETYEQYF.

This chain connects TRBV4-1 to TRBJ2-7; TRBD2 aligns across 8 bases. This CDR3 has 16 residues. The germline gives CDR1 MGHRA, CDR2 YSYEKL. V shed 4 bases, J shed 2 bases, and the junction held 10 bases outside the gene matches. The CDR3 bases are TGCGCCAGCAGCCTTTCCCGACTAGCGCAACCCTACGAGCAGTACTTC. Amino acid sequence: CASSLSRLAQPYEQYF.